This T cell receptor beta chain was found in a study of T cells in localized non-small cell lung cancer. This CDR3 has 16 amino acids. V was pared by 0 bases and J by 6 bases, with 8 bases of the junction left unmatched. Germline values: CDR1 SGDLS, CDR2 YYNGEE. This clone counts as large. Its antigen is unknown. Profiling relied on immunoSEQ multiplex PCR, and the TCRdb table lists in-frame clones only, not all of them. The table records approximately 1,000 clones, roughly 20% of them present only once. Findings of the study overall: For the top 100 tumor clones, a median approximately 50 also appeared in adjacent lung. Uninvolved adjacent lung, not tumor, had the highest T cell clonality.

This specimen was normal lung tissue next to the tumor, taken before any cancer treatment. This sequence originates from a male donor aged 60 or older with stage I lung adenocarcinoma. This chain links TRBV9 with TRBJ2-3; 9 bases agree with TRBD2. The CDR3, as DNA: TGTGCCAGCAGCGTAGTGGCTAGCGGGATGAGGGATACGCAGTATTTT. This encodes CASSVVASGMRDTQYF.